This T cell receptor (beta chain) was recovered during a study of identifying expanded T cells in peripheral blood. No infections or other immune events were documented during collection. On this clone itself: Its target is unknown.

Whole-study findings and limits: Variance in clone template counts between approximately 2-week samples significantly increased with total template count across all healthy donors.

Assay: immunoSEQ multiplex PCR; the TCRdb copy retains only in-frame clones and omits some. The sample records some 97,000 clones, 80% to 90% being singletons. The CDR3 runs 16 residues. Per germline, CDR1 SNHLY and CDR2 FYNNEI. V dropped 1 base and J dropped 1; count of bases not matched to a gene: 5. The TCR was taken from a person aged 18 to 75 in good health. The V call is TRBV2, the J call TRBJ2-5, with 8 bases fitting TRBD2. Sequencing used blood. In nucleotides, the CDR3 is TGTGCCAGCAGTGAAGAGGAGGCGGGGGGCCAAGAGACCCAGTACTTC. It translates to CASSEEEAGGQETQYF.